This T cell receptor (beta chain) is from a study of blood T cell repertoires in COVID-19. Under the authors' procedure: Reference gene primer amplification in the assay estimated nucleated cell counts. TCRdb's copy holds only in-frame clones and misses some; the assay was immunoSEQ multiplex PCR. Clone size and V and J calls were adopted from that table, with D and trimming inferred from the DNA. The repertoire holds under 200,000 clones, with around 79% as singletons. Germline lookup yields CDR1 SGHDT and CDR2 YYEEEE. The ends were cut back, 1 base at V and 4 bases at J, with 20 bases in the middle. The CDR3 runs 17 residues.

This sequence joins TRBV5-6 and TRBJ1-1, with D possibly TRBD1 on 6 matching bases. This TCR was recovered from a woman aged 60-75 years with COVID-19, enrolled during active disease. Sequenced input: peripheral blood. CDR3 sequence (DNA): TGTGCCAGCAGCTTGTCCAGGGGAGTATGGATTGGCACTGAAGCTTTCTTT. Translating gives CASSLSRGVWIGTEAFF.